This T cell receptor beta chain came from a study of control samples from healthy donors and cancer patients. V was clipped by 5 bases and J by 7 bases; unmatched bases: 6. This CDR3 is 15 amino acids long. Per germline, CDR1 LNHDA and CDR2 SQIVND (reference sequence). Method: immunoSEQ multiplex PCR; TCRdb's copy keeps in-frame clones and lacks some. Of approximately 58,000 clones in the sample, around 87% were seen once. The genes are TRBV19 and TRBJ2-1; 12 bases map to TRBD2. The specimen sequenced was PBMCs. The sequence was collected from a woman aged 60-75 years with lung cancer. Written as DNA, the CDR3 is TGTGCCAGTAGTTTACCGACTAGCGGGAGAAATGAGCAGTTCTTC. Protein product: CASSLPTSGRNEQFF.